The 28 T cell receptor beta chains below were found in one sample sequenced in a study of vaccination effects on CD4 cells after COVID-19. TCRdb's table, derived via immunoSEQ multiplex PCR, lists solely in-frame clones and lacks some. The sample carries around 46,000 clones, around 74% recorded once. For these TCRs, the target antigens are not known. Antigen-specific CD4+ T cells were first expanded with viral peptide pools by the ViraFEST assay and only then sequenced. Cells that had been cultured for about 10 days were the source of isolated CD4+ T cells. This person's SARS-CoV-2 infection, confirmed by PCR, occurred between March and December 2020. The material was CD4+ T cells from PBMCs cultured with a peptide pool, obtained before COVID-19 vaccination. These receptors came from a human donor who had a prior SARS-CoV-2 infection.

The chain combines TRBV5-1 with TRBJ2-3; a weak D match, TRBD2 (5 bases). The germline V and J ends were trimmed by 4 bases and 1 base, with 16 bases remaining between them. In germline, CDR1 is SGHRS, CDR2 YFSETQ. The length of the CDR3 is 16 residues. This CDR3 is CASSPPLSGRTDTQYF. The CDR3 DNA reads as TGCGCCAGCAGCCCCCCTCTAAGCGGACGCACAGATACGCAGTATTTT. Using reference TRBV5-1 and TRBJ2-3 for the parts outside the CDR3, the full variable domain is KAGVTQTPRYLIKTRGQQVTLSCSPISGHRSVSWYQQTPGQGLQFLFEYFSETQRNKGNFPGRFSGRQFSNSRSEMNVSTLELGDSALYLCASSPPLSGRTDTQYFGPGTRLTVL.

Only one count was recorded for this clone. J is TRBJ1-5 and V is TRBV28; D perhaps matches TRBD1 (5 bases). This CDR3 spans 13 amino acids. V was clipped by 8 bases and J by 4 bases, with 12 bases between them. From germline, CDR1 is MDHEN and CDR2 SYDVKM. CDR3 bases: TGTGCCAGCCGAGATTACAGGAATCAGCCCCAGCATTTT. Translating gives CASRDYRNQPQHF.

The V and J genes are TRBV5-1 and TRBJ1-4; D uncertain. The germline V gene encodes CDR1 SGHRS and CDR2 YFSETQ. The CDR3 totals 16 residues. Trimming left V 0 bases short and J 0 bases short, with 9 bases between. Here the CDR3 DNA reads TGCGCCAGCAGCTTGGTGGGGTCCGCAACTAATGAAAAACTGTTTTTT. This codes for CASSLVGSATNEKLFF.

The chain is built from TRBV5-5 and TRBJ2-5; maybe TRBD1 (7 bases). CDR3 size: 15 residues. Germline V gene data show CDR1 as SGHKS and CDR2 as YYEKEE (reference sequence). The germline V and J ends were trimmed by 3 bases and 3 bases, with 15 bases remaining between them. The CDR3 DNA sequence: TGTGCCAGCAGCTGGCGGGACAGCCAAAAAGAGACCCAGTACTTC. Protein product: CASSWRDSQKETQYF.

The CDR3 protein is CASSARQGAGTEAFF. Written as DNA, the CDR3 is TGTGCCAGCAGCGCACGACAGGGGGCTGGCACTGAAGCTTTCTTT. The chain links TRBV3-1 (or the pseudogene TRBV3-2) to TRBJ1-1, with 10 bases aligning to TRBD1. This CDR3 spans 15 amino acids. The V gene end was trimmed by 5 bases and the J gene end by 4 bases; junction bases not matched to a gene: 7. Germline values: CDR1 LGHDT, CDR2 YNNKEL (reference sequence).

This chain uses TRBV28 with TRBJ1-1; D is uncertain. This CDR3 region has 14 residues. Between the trimmed V and J ends, which lost 2 bases and 1 base, there was a span of 8 bases. In germline, CDR1 is MDHEN, CDR2 SYDVKM. Here the CDR3 DNA reads TGTGCCAGCAGTTTAAGGTTTAGGAACACTGAAGCTTTCTTT. As protein: CASSLRFRNTEAFF.

CDR3 in DNA: TGCAGTGCTAGACTAGCGGGGAATCAGTTCTTC. Encoded protein: CSARLAGNQFF. The rearrangement joins TRBV20-1 to TRBJ2-1; 9 bases are shared with TRBD2. Germline CDR1 and CDR2: DFQATT and SNEGSKA (reference sequence). With V trimmed by 2 bases and J by 13 bases, 3 bases remained unmatched. The CDR3 length is 11 residues.

Here the CDR3 reads CASSYSPGEPQHF. Here the CDR3 DNA reads TGTGCCAGCAGTTACTCGCCGGGGGAGCCCCAGCATTTT. The rearrangement links TRBV6-6 to TRBJ1-5; a weak D match, TRBD1 (5 bases). Trimming removed 0 bases from V and 8 bases from J, with 8 bases in between. The CDR3 runs 13 residues. In germline, CDR1 is MNHNY, CDR2 SVGAGI (reference sequence).

This clone was seen a few times. V usage is TRBV5-6 and J usage is TRBJ2-1; 7 nucleotides align to TRBD2. J gave up 10 bases and V 2 bases, and 12 bases lay outside the gene matches. CDR1 is SGHDT, CDR2 YYEEEE, per germline. The CDR3 runs 15 residues. CDR3 sequence reads: CASSFGGGRLEEQFF. The CDR3 DNA sequence: TGTGCCAGCAGCTTTGGGGGGGGGAGGTTGGAAGAGCAGTTCTTC.

The rearrangement links TRBV4-3 to TRBJ1-1; D remains ambiguous. This CDR3 has 17 amino acids. The germline gives CDR1 LGHNA, CDR2 YSLEER. The V end was cut by 1 base, the J end by 0 bases, with 15 bases between. The CDR3 spells CASSQGMSEGLNTEAFF. Here the CDR3 DNA reads TGCGCCAGCAGCCAAGGAATGAGTGAGGGTTTGAACACTGAAGCTTTCTTT.

The chain employs TRBV18 and TRBJ2-3; 10 bases align to TRBD1. Germline CDR1 and CDR2: KGHSH and LQKENI. V was pared by 4 bases and J by 6 bases, with 7 bases of the junction left unmatched. The CDR3 extends over 15 amino acids. The CDR3 reads CASSRTGGPLDTQYF. The CDR3 nucleotides are TGTGCCAGCTCACGGACAGGGGGTCCCTTGGATACGCAGTATTTT.

The J gene is TRBJ2-3, the V gene TRBV9; the D call may be TRBD1 or TRBD2 (6 bases each). This CDR3 is built from 15 residues. Germline loops: CDR1 SGDLS, CDR2 YYNGEE. Trimming left V 2 bases short and J 5 bases short, with 15 bases between. The CDR3 is CASSVWGAQGDTQYF. The CDR3 nucleotides read TGTGCCAGCAGCGTTTGGGGGGCGCAGGGAGATACGCAGTATTTT.

This chain joins TRBV4-2 and TRBJ1-4; D is perhaps TRBD1 (5 bases). The CDR3 spans 14 residues. V was cut by 6 bases and J by 5 bases, with 13 bases left in between. The germline V gene encodes CDR1 LGHNA and CDR2 YNFKEQ. CDR3 nucleotide sequence: TGTGCCAGCAGGGGACGGGAGGGAAATGAAAAACTGTTTTTT. Amino acids: CASRGREGNEKLFF.

This rearrangement joins TRBV7-8 to TRBJ2-7, with 8 positions matching TRBD2. Germline V gene lookup returns CDR1 SGHVS and CDR2 FQNEAQ. The CDR3 length is 15 residues. Trimming removed 4 bases from V and 11 bases from J; junction bases left unmatched: 16. The CDR3 DNA follows: TGTGCCAGCAGCTCCCGGACTAGCCTCCAAAGGGTGAAGTACTTC. Its translation: CASSSRTSLQRVKYF. Complete variable domain (other parts from reference TRBV7-8 and TRBJ2-7): GAGVSQSPRYKVAKRGQDVALRCDPISGHVSLFWYQQALGQGPEFLTYFQNEAQLDKSGLPSDRFFAERPEGSVSTLKIQRTQQEDSAVYLCASSSRTSLQRVKYFGPGTRLTVT.

The chain recombines TRBV18 with TRBJ2-5; D unresolved. The germline V gene encodes CDR1 KGHSH and CDR2 LQKENI. The CDR3 loop spans 15 amino acids. V gave up 1 base and J gave up 1 base, with 10 bases separating them. This CDR3 reads CASSPRSGTQETQYF. The CDR3, as DNA: TGTGCCAGCTCACCACGGTCCGGTACCCAAGAGACCCAGTACTTC. Full variable domain (outside the CDR3, taken from reference TRBV18 and TRBJ2-5): NAGVMQNPRHLVRRRGQEARLRCSPMKGHSHVYWYRQLPEEGLKFMVYLQKENIIDESGMPKERFSAEFPKEGPSILRIQQVVRGDSAAYFCASSPRSGTQETQYFGPGTRLLVL.

This sequence joins TRBV3-1 (or the pseudogene TRBV3-2) and TRBJ2-5; D uncertain. V was pared by 4 bases and J by 5 bases, with 11 bases between. Germline V gene data show CDR1 as LGHDT and CDR2 as YNNKEL (reference sequence). The CDR3 totals 13 residues. The CDR3 region has the DNA TGTGCCAGCAGCCCTGGGTTCGGGGAGACCCAGTACTTC. Protein product: CASSPGFGETQYF.

V usage is TRBV10-3 and J usage is TRBJ1-6; D not certain. The V end lost 5 bases, the J end lost 0 bases, and 8 bases lay between the germline ends. Germline CDR1 reads ENHRY; CDR2 reads SYGVKD. The CDR3 runs to 15 residues. CDR3 amino acids: CAISIGSSYNSPLHF. CDR3 bases: TGTGCCATCAGTATTGGGAGCTCCTATAATTCACCCCTCCACTTT.

This chain joins TRBV19 and TRBJ1-5; 7 bases fit TRBD1. Germline values: CDR1 LNHDA, CDR2 SQIVND (reference sequence). After removal of 6 bases from V and 4 bases from J, the junction contained 18 bases not matched to a gene. CDR3 length: 18 amino acids. CDR3 protein: CASSTGRGTDIANQPQHF. CDR3 sequence (DNA): TGTGCCAGTAGCACCGGGAGGGGGACAGATATAGCAAATCAGCCCCAGCATTTT.

The chain is built from TRBV4-3 and TRBJ2-2, with D maybe TRBD2 (7 bases). The CDR3 is 16 residues long. V was cut by 5 bases and J by 2 bases, with 15 bases left in between. Germline V gene lookup returns CDR1 LGHNA and CDR2 YSLEER. Written as DNA, the CDR3 is TGCGCCAGCAGCTCAAGAGCGGGGACAAACACCGGGGAGCTGTTTTTT. Translated: CASSSRAGTNTGELFF.

The J gene is TRBJ2-6, the V gene TRBV10-3; D may match TRBD1 or TRBD2 (6 bases each). Deletions cut 8 bases from V and 4 bases from J, with 18 bases between. Germline V gene sequence: CDR1 ENHRY, CDR2 SYGVKD. The CDR3 loop spans 16 amino acids. As DNA, the CDR3 is TGTGCCATCTCCGGGACGGGGGCGGGCGGGGCCAACGTCCTGACTTTC. This encodes CAISGTGAGGANVLTF.

The chain combines TRBV5-1 with TRBJ1-1; no firm D call. Germline values: CDR1 SGHRS, CDR2 YFSETQ. V shed 4 bases and J shed 2 bases, with 9 bases lying between them. The CDR3 is 13 residues long. The CDR3 nucleotides read TGCGCCAGCAGCAACTTGGCAAACACTGAAGCTTTCTTT. It encodes CASSNLANTEAFF.

The J gene is TRBJ2-3, the V gene TRBV29-1, with 10 nucleotides matching TRBD1. This CDR3 has 13 residues. In germline, CDR1 is SQVTM, CDR2 ANQGSEA. J lost 4 bases, V lost 6 bases, and 4 bases had no gene match. CDR3 amino acids: CSVDRGLPDTQYF. CDR3 nucleotides: TGCAGCGTCGACAGGGGGCTCCCAGATACGCAGTATTTT.

The chain joins TRBV28 to TRBJ1-5, with D uncertain. This CDR3 comprises 15 residues. Per germline, CDR1 MDHEN and CDR2 SYDVKM. The ends were cut back, 4 bases at V and 9 bases at J, with 19 bases in the middle. The CDR3 reads CASSSLNGYTAPQHF. CDR3 in DNA: TGTGCCAGCAGTTCGTTAAACGGATATACGGCGCCCCAGCATTTT.

The chain has TRBV11-3 and TRBJ2-1; 9 bases map to TRBD2. CDR3 length equals 16 residues. The germline gives CDR1 SGHNT, CDR2 YENEEA. J was trimmed by 2 bases and V by 2 bases; bases with no gene match: 4. Written as DNA, the CDR3 is TGTGCCAGCAGCTTATCGGGCGGGGGGGCCTACAATGAGCAGTTCTTC. Translated: CASSLSGGGAYNEQFF.

The chain carries TRBV5-6 and TRBJ2-7; D not resolved. Per germline, CDR1 SGHDT and CDR2 YYEEEE. The CDR3 is made up of 15 amino acids. V was clipped by 4 bases and J by 2 bases, with 16 bases between them. CDR3 loop: CASSPSGTLTYEQYF. For the CDR3, the DNA is TGTGCCAGCAGCCCTTCTGGCACCCTAACCTACGAGCAGTACTTC. Filled out from reference TRBV5-6 and TRBJ2-7, the complete variable domain reads DAGVTQSPTHLIKTRGQQVTLRCSPKSGHDTVSWYQQALGQGPQFIFQYYEEEERQRGNFPDRFSGHQFPNYSSELNVNALLLGDSALYLCASSPSGTLTYEQYFGPGTRLTVT.

The CDR3 DNA reads as TGTGCCAGCAGCGCCCGGGAAGCGAGCTCCTACAATGAGCAGTTCTTC. Translated: CASSAREASSYNEQFF. This sequence joins TRBV9 and TRBJ2-1; D possibly corresponds to TRBD2 (5 bases). V lost 3 bases and J lost 0, with 13 bases in between. Germline V gives CDR1 SGDLS, CDR2 YYNGEE. The CDR3 length is 16 residues.

The V and J genes are TRBV2 and TRBJ2-5; a possible D gene is TRBD1 (6 bases). The CDR3 consists of 14 residues. V dropped 4 bases and J dropped 4 bases, with 13 bases sitting between them. CDR1 and CDR2 (germline): SNHLY, FYNNEI. This CDR3 is CASSARTVGETQYF. In DNA form, the CDR3 reads TGTGCCAGCAGTGCCAGGACAGTCGGAGAGACCCAGTACTTC.

V is TRBV7-9 and J is TRBJ2-7; possible D gene TRBD1, 5 bases. V lost 1 base and J lost 6, with 16 bases in between. CDR1 is SEHNR and CDR2 is FQNEAQ in the germline V gene (reference sequence). This CDR3 is built from 15 residues. The CDR3 DNA is TGTGCCAGCAGCTTAGTGCAGGGATCCCGTCGCGAGCAGTACTTC. Its protein is CASSLVQGSRREQYF.